The 25 T cell receptor beta chains below come from one sample, sequenced in a study of blood T cell repertoires in COVID-19. Clones were read by immunoSEQ multiplex PCR, and TCRdb kept only the in-frame ones, dropping some. Seen here are under 200,000 clones, about four fifths observed once, and the top ten hold about 6.5%. Sequencing was done on a sample of peripheral blood. The receptors shown here come from a man in his sixties or seventies with active or convalescent COVID-19.

The chain is built from TRBV2 and TRBJ2-7; 8 positions match TRBD1. Trimming at V came to 9 bases and at J to 2 bases, leaving 9 bases not matched to a gene. The CDR3 length is 14 residues. Germline V lookup: CDR1 SNHLY, CDR2 FYNNEI. CDR3 nucleotides: TGTGCCAGTTTGAGTCCGGGACAGGCCTACGAGCAGTACTTC. It encodes CASLSPGQAYEQYF.

The chain couples TRBV2 to TRBJ2-7; D possibly corresponds to TRBD2 (5 bases). The CDR3 loop spans 16 amino acids. In germline, CDR1 is SNHLY, CDR2 FYNNEI. The ends were cut back, 4 bases at V and 0 bases at J, with 16 bases in the middle. The CDR3 bases are TGTGCCAGCAGTGGTACACCGAACCGGGGCTCCTACGAGCAGTACTTC. Protein: CASSGTPNRGSYEQYF.

The gene calls are TRBV3-1 (or the pseudogene TRBV3-2) and TRBJ2-1, with unresolved D. Germline CDR1 is LGHDT and CDR2 is YNNKEL (reference sequence). The CDR3 totals 12 residues. V was pared by 4 bases and J by 4 bases, with 5 bases between. CDR3 amino acids: CASSRLYNEQFF. CDR3 bases: TGTGCCAGCAGCCGTCTATACAATGAGCAGTTCTTC.

In its sample, this clone was seen once. The chain carries TRBV6-5 and TRBJ1-1; D unresolved. CDR1 MNHEY and CDR2 SVGAGI come from the germline V gene. V was trimmed by 0 bases and J by 7 bases, leaving 12 bases between them. The CDR3 spans 14 residues. The chain's CDR3 is CASSYSRVWGEAFF. As DNA, the CDR3 is TGTGCCAGCAGTTACTCGAGGGTATGGGGTGAAGCTTTCTTT.

V usage is TRBV18 and J usage is TRBJ1-1, with TRBD1 identical over 7 bases. The V gene end was trimmed by 8 bases and the J gene end by 2 bases; junction bases not matched to a gene: 2. This CDR3 region has 12 residues. CDR1 KGHSH and CDR2 LQKENI come from the germline V gene. Here the CDR3 reads CASQGGNTEAFF. The CDR3 nucleotides read TGTGCCAGCCAAGGGGGCAACACTGAAGCTTTCTTT.

The chain links TRBV7-8 to TRBJ2-7, with TRBD1 as a possible D gene (6 bases). Germline V gives CDR1 SGHVS, CDR2 FQNEAQ. This CDR3 is built from 17 residues. V was pared by 5 bases and J by 2 bases, with 22 bases between. CDR3 amino acids: CASSPLGGRGMAYEQYF. The CDR3 region has the DNA TGTGCCAGCAGCCCCCTAGGCGGCAGGGGAATGGCCTACGAGCAGTACTTC.

V is TRBV7-8 and J is TRBJ1-1; D unresolved. The germline CDR1 and CDR2 sequences are SGHVS and FQNEAQ. The V and J ends lost 5 bases and 0 bases respectively, with 10 bases between them. The CDR3 is 14 amino acids. The CDR3 reads CASSLQNLNTEAFF. The CDR3 DNA reads TGTGCCAGCAGCCTACAGAACTTGAACACTGAAGCTTTCTTT.

The rearrangement links TRBV9 to TRBJ1-1; D might be TRBD1 (6 bases). Germline CDR1 SGDLS, CDR2 YYNGEE. V dropped 3 bases and J dropped 1 base, with 10 bases sitting between them. The CDR3 has 14 residues. CDR3 region: CASSGRTENTEAFF. The CDR3, as DNA: TGTGCCAGCAGCGGGAGGACAGAGAACACTGAAGCTTTCTTT.

This clone has more than one count but fewer than ten. The V call is TRBV6-5, the J call TRBJ1-1, with a weak D call TRBD1 (5 bases). The CDR3 is 13 amino acids. CDR1 and CDR2 from the germline V gene are MNHEY and SVGAGI. V was trimmed by 7 bases and J by 3 bases, leaving 12 bases between them. The CDR3 nucleotides are TGTGCCAGCATTTGGGGGGAAGACACTGAAGCTTTCTTT. Its translation: CASIWGEDTEAFF.

The chain is built from TRBV19 and TRBJ2-5; 9 bases are shared with TRBD1. V shed 3 bases and J 5 bases; nucleotides not matched to a gene: 7. The germline V gene has CDR1 LNHDA and CDR2 SQIVND (reference sequence). This CDR3 spans 15 amino acids. The CDR3 DNA sequence: TGTGCCAGTAGTATTCAAGTGGACAGGGGTGAGACCCAGTACTTC. Protein product: CASSIQVDRGETQYF.

V and J are TRBV2 and TRBJ1-3; a possible D gene is TRBD1 (5 bases). Germline CDR1 is SNHLY and CDR2 is FYNNEI. The CDR3 has 15 residues. The V gene lost 5 bases and the J gene lost 2 bases, with 13 bases spanning the gap. The CDR3: CASSLSGGAGNTIYF. CDR3 DNA sequence: TGTGCCAGCAGTCTCTCGGGAGGGGCTGGAAACACCATATATTTT.

Regarding this clone: Its ends do not fully match the called genes, so a read error is possible. The chain joins TRBV7-7 to TRBJ2-1, with 13 bases that match TRBD2. This CDR3 is built from 19 residues. The V gene's germline CDR1 is SSHAT and CDR2 FNYEAQ (reference sequence). CDR3 protein: CASSLARSSTSGRANEQFF. CDR3 nucleotides: TGTGCTAGCAGCTTAGCGCGATCCTCAACTAGCGGGAGGGCAAATGAGCAGTTCTTC.

This clone was detected only once. The chain links TRBV3-1 (or the pseudogene TRBV3-2) to TRBJ2-7; TRBD1 agrees at 11 bases. This CDR3 has 16 amino acids. J lost 6 bases, V lost 0 bases, and 7 bases had no gene match. From germline, CDR1 is LGHDT and CDR2 YNNKEL (reference sequence). CDR3 DNA sequence: TGTGCCAGCAGCCAAGATCGTGGGACAGGGGGGAGCGAGCAGTACTTC. This gives the protein CASSQDRGTGGSEQYF.

The genes are TRBV6-6 and TRBJ1-4; 10 bases agree with TRBD1. J lost 8 bases, V lost 3 bases, and 3 bases had no gene match. CDR3 length: 14 residues. Per germline, CDR1 MNHNY and CDR2 SVGAGI (reference sequence). The CDR3 DNA reads as TGTGCCAGCAGTTATGGGACAGGGGCCGAAAAACTGTTTTTT. Amino acid sequence: CASSYGTGAEKLFF.

The genes are TRBV18 and TRBJ2-3, with D possibly matching TRBD2 (6 bases). This CDR3 contains 11 residues. Germline V gives CDR1 KGHSH, CDR2 LQKENI. V was trimmed by 3 bases and J by 12 bases, leaving 10 bases between them. The CDR3 sequence: CASSPGGRQYF. The CDR3 DNA follows: TGTGCCAGCTCACCGGGGGGACGACAGTATTTT.

The V and J genes are TRBV27 and TRBJ1-5, with D tentatively TRBD1 (5 bases). Germline values: CDR1 MNHEY, CDR2 SMNVEV (reference sequence). V was clipped by 3 bases and J by 7 bases, with 16 bases between them. This CDR3 has 15 amino acids. The CDR3 sequence: CASSFAGNFIQPQHF. The CDR3 DNA follows: TGTGCCAGCAGTTTTGCAGGGAATTTCATACAGCCCCAGCATTTT.

This clone occurred once. V and J are TRBV30 and TRBJ2-2, with 9 bases lining up with TRBD1. The CDR3 runs to 15 residues. V dropped 2 bases and J dropped 8; count of bases not matched to a gene: 9. Germline CDR1 and CDR2: GTSNPN and SVGIG (reference sequence). CDR3 coding DNA: TGTGCCTGGAGTCGAGACAGGGGGTCTTTAGGGGAGCTGTTTTTT. Protein: CAWSRDRGSLGELFF.

The chain carries TRBV5-1 and TRBJ2-2; a possible D gene is TRBD1 (6 bases). The CDR3 has 14 amino acids. Trimming stripped 5 bases from V and 7 bases from J, with 15 bases between. Germline V gene data show CDR1 as SGHRS and CDR2 as YFSETQ. The CDR3 sequence: CASSTSGVHGELFF. CDR3 coding DNA: TGCGCCAGCAGTACTTCAGGGGTTCACGGGGAGCTGTTTTTT.

The chain uses TRBV5-1 and TRBJ2-5, with D hard to call. Germline CDR1 and CDR2: SGHRS and YFSETQ. The germline V and J ends were trimmed by 3 bases and 4 bases, with 19 bases remaining between them. The CDR3 is 16 amino acids. CDR3 in DNA: TGCGCCAGCAGCTCCAGACCTCCCGGAGCCCTAGAGACCCAGTACTTC. Encoded protein: CASSSRPPGALETQYF.

This chain links TRBV29-1 with TRBJ1-3; TRBD1 might be the D (5 bases). The CDR3 has 12 residues. Germline-derived CDR1 and CDR2 are SQVTM and ANQGSEA. V dropped 7 bases and J dropped 1 base, with 8 bases sitting between them. CDR3 amino acids: CSAEGSGNTIYF. CDR3 sequence (DNA): TGCAGCGCGGAGGGGTCTGGAAACACCATATATTTT.

The V and J genes are TRBV27 and TRBJ1-2, with D possibly TRBD1 on 6 matching bases. The CDR3 spans 18 residues. Germline values: CDR1 MNHEY, CDR2 SMNVEV (reference sequence). V was clipped by 3 bases and J by 8 bases, with 28 bases between them. CDR3 sequence: CASSFRPTPRGAEEGYTF. In DNA, the CDR3 is TGTGCCAGCAGTTTTCGCCCCACCCCTCGGGGGGCGGAAGAGGGCTACACCTTC.

This sequence joins TRBV12-3 or TRBV12-4 and TRBJ2-3; TRBD1 agrees at 7 bases. V lost 6 bases, J lost 8 bases, and 8 bases stayed unmatched. This CDR3 is built from 13 residues. CDR3 protein: CASSARQGTTQYF. The CDR3 DNA follows: TGTGCCAGCAGCGCCCGACAGGGCACTACGCAGTATTTT.

This chain links TRBV7-9 with TRBJ2-1, with TRBD2 matching 13 bases. Germline values: CDR1 SEHNR, CDR2 FQNEAQ (reference sequence). Germline trimming cut 5 bases from V and 9 bases from J; bases unmatched to any gene: 4. This CDR3 has 14 amino acids. CDR3 protein: CASSRLAGGPEQFF. The CDR3 coding sequence is TGTGCCAGCAGCCGACTAGCGGGAGGACCTGAGCAGTTCTTC. The full variable domain, rest sourced from reference TRBV7-9 and TRBJ2-1, is DTGVSQNPRHKITKRGQNVTFRCDPISEHNRLYWYRQTLGQGPEFLTYFQNEAQLEKSRLLSDRFSAERPKGSFSTLEIQRTEQGDSAMYLCASSRLAGGPEQFFGPGTRLTVL.

The chain uses TRBV11-3 and TRBJ2-1; no clear D gene. The V gene lost 1 base and the J gene lost 4 bases, with 5 bases spanning the gap. The CDR3 covers 13 residues. The germline V gene has CDR1 SGHNT and CDR2 YENEEA. The DNA for the CDR3 is TGTGCCAGCAGCTTAGCTTCTTACAATGAGCAGTTCTTC. Translation: CASSLASYNEQFF.

The V and J genes are TRBV5-1 and TRBJ2-5; 9 positions match TRBD1. V was pared by 1 base and J by 5 bases, with 3 bases of the junction left unmatched. Germline V gives CDR1 SGHRS, CDR2 YFSETQ. This CDR3 contains 14 residues. The DNA of the CDR3 is TGCGCCAGCAGCTTGAACGACAGGGGGGAGACCCAGTACTTC. It is translated as CASSLNDRGETQYF.